These T cell receptor beta chains were read from a single sample in a study of CD4+ T cells in melanoma. Sequencing was performed with immunoSEQ multiplex PCR; in TCRdb, only in-frame clones are kept and a portion is missing. The profile shows roughly 20,000 clones, almost 85% of them singletons. Source material: cells from a culture (not recorded whether cultured in vitro). These receptors originate from a human donor with melanoma. CDR3s include the opening cysteine and the closing phenylalanine or tryptophan. Each record gives: CDR3 DNA, CDR3 protein, CDR3 length, clone size, J gene, D gene, V gene. The D gene is left open where the match is weak. The size field is filled for only some rows; it gives once, few, many or a size class.

TGCGCCAGCAGCCAAGATACGGCGGGGGTCCGGAGCAATCAGCCCCAGCATTTT	CASSQDTAGVRSNQPQHF	18	few	TRBJ1-5	.	TRBV4-1
TGTGCCAGCAGCTCCTCCGGGACGGAAGAGACCCAGTACTTC	CASSSSGTEETQYF	14	.	TRBJ2-5	.	TRBV5-6
TGTGCCAGCAAGAAGAACACTGAAGCTTTCTTT	CASKKNTEAFF	11	.	TRBJ1-1	.	TRBV5-6
TGTGCCAGTAGCGATACCGGTGCAACTAATGAAAAACTGTTTTTT	CASSDTGATNEKLFF	15	.	TRBJ1-4	.	TRBV19
TGTGCCAGCAGTTATGCGGGACAAGGATACGAGCAGTACTTC	CASSYAGQGYEQYF	14	.	TRBJ2-7	.	TRBV6-6
TGTGCCAGCAGCTTCTTTTCGGGGGATACGCAGTATTTT	CASSFFSGDTQYF	13	.	TRBJ2-3	.	TRBV5-6
TGTGCCAGTGGAAGGACAGGGGCTGATGAGCAGTACTTC	CASGRTGADEQYF	13	few	TRBJ2-7	TRBD1	TRBV6-5
TGTGCCAGCAGCCCCGAGGCTTCGGGCGAGCAGTACTTC	CASSPEASGEQYF	13	once	TRBJ2-7	.	TRBV7-6
TGTGCCAGCAGCAAGACAGGGGCGTATGTAACAGATACGCAGTATTTT	CASSKTGAYVTDTQYF	16	.	TRBJ2-3	TRBD1	TRBV7-8
TGCGCCAGCAGCTTGGCGACGGGGGGGTACGCAGATACGCAGTATTTT	CASSLATGGYADTQYF	16	.	TRBJ2-3	TRBD2	TRBV5-1
TGTGCCTGGAGACCCGGGACACGTAATAGCAATCAGCCCCAGCATTTT	CAWRPGTRNSNQPQHF	16	.	TRBJ1-5	.	TRBV30
TGCGCCAGCAGCGTCGGAGGACCAAATCAGCCCCAGCATTTT	CASSVGGPNQPQHF	14	.	TRBJ1-5	.	TRBV5-1
TGTGCCAGTAGTACCGACAGGTTTTATGGCTACACCTTC	CASSTDRFYGYTF	13	.	TRBJ1-2	.	TRBV19
TGTGCCAGCAGCCCGGGCCCCTATGGCTACACCTTC	CASSPGPYGYTF	12	.	TRBJ1-2	.	TRBV9
TGCGCCAGCAGTGCCTGGGACAGTTCCACCTACGAGCAGTACTTC	CASSAWDSSTYEQYF	15	.	TRBJ2-7	TRBD1	TRBV5-1
TGTGCCAGCAGTGCGTCGGGGTTAAGCTATGGCTACACCTTC	CASSASGLSYGYTF	14	few	TRBJ1-2	.	TRBV2
TGTGCCAGCAGCTTTCAAAGCGGGGGTGATACGCAGTATTTT	CASSFQSGGDTQYF	14	.	TRBJ2-3	TRBD2	TRBV7-6
TGTGCCAGCAGTTACTCGAAGAAGGGTTACGGCTACACCTTC	CASSYSKKGYGYTF	14	.	TRBJ1-2	.	TRBV6-6
TGTGCCAGCAGCCGAGGATTGACTACGGACTACGAGCAGTACTTC	CASSRGLTTDYEQYF	15	.	TRBJ2-7	.	TRBV14
TGTGCCAGCAGGGACAGGGACGTTGAAAAACTGTTTTTT	CASRDRDVEKLFF	13	.	TRBJ1-4	TRBD1	TRBV6-6
TGTGCCAGCAGTTATTACACAGGTGGTCAGAATACGCAGTATTTT	CASSYYTGGQNTQYF	15	.	TRBJ2-3	.	TRBV6-5
TGTGCCAGCAGGGCCGGGACAGGCTATGGCTACACCTTC	CASRAGTGYGYTF	13	.	TRBJ1-2	TRBD1	TRBV6-4
TGTGCCGGAGAACAGTATCCCACAGATACGCAGTATTTT	CAGEQYPTDTQYF	13	.	TRBJ2-3	.	TRBV2
TGTGCCAGCAGCCGTACGGGGACAGCGGCCTCTGGGGCCAACGTCCTGACTTTC	CASSRTGTAASGANVLTF	18	few	TRBJ2-6	TRBD1	TRBV7-6
TGTGCCAGCAGCTTGGGGGCCAGGGACTATGGCTACACCTTC	CASSLGARDYGYTF	14	.	TRBJ1-2	.	TRBV7-9
TGTGCCAGCTCGTTCCCGTTGTCCTACGAGCAGTACTTC	CASSFPLSYEQYF	13	few	TRBJ2-7	.	TRBV2
TGCGCCAGCAGCCGGAAGGTTGGGACAGGGGGGGAGACCCAGTACTTC	CASSRKVGTGGETQYF	16	.	TRBJ2-5	TRBD1	TRBV5-1
TGTGCCTGGAGTCCTAGGGACAGGGCTGGGGCCAACGTCCTGACTTTC	CAWSPRDRAGANVLTF	16	.	TRBJ2-6	TRBD1	TRBV30
TGTGCCAGCAGCCCCCGGGGTAGCGGACACACAGATACGCAGTATTTT	CASSPRGSGHTDTQYF	16	.	TRBJ2-3	.	TRBV7-8
TGTGCCACCATACAGGGGAAGGCCGCCTACGAGCAGTACTTC	CATIQGKAAYEQYF	14	once	TRBJ2-7	TRBD1	TRBV6-6
TGCGCCAGCAGTTATCACCTTGAGAGTTCACCCCTCCACTTT	CASSYHLESSPLHF	14	.	TRBJ1-6	.	TRBV5-1
TGTGCCAGCAGCGTAGCTGAGGGCTGGGGGCATTCACCCCTCCACTTT	CASSVAEGWGHSPLHF	16	.	TRBJ1-6	.	TRBV9
TGTGCCACCAGCAGAGAATGGCGACGGGTTATTAGCTCCTATAATTCACCCCTCCACTTT	CATSREWRRVISSYNSPLHF	20	.	TRBJ1-6	.	TRBV15
TGTGCCAGCAGTTACGATGGGGGCTATAATTCACCCCTCCACTTT	CASSYDGGYNSPLHF	15	.	TRBJ1-6	.	TRBV6-6
TGTGCCAGCAGCTTATACTACGAGCAGTACTTC	CASSLYYEQYF	11	.	TRBJ2-7	.	TRBV11-2
TGTGCCAGCAGCCGGGGGGGAGCCGCCGCGGCGCAGTATTTT	CASSRGGAAAAQYF	14	.	TRBJ2-3	TRBD2	TRBV14
TGTGCCAGCAGTGAACAGGGGACAGGGCGTTCCGAGCAGTACTTC	CASSEQGTGRSEQYF	15	.	TRBJ2-7	TRBD1	TRBV2
TGTGCCTGGAGCCGGGACAGGGGTGTTTCGGAGACCCAGTACTTC	CAWSRDRGVSETQYF	15	.	TRBJ2-5	TRBD1	TRBV30
TGCGCCAGCAGCTTGGGTACTAGCACAGATACGCAGTATTTT	CASSLGTSTDTQYF	14	.	TRBJ2-3	.	TRBV5-1
TGTGCCAGCAGCTTGGAGGTGACAGGGGGCGGCGCTGAAGCTTTCTTT	CASSLEVTGGGAEAFF	16	.	TRBJ1-1	TRBD1	TRBV5-4
TGTGCCAGCAGCCACCCTCGAGGGAAATCTGGGGCCAACGTCCTGACTTTC	CASSHPRGKSGANVLTF	17	.	TRBJ2-6	.	TRBV7-3
TGTGCCAGCAGTGGGACTAGCGGTATCACAGATACGCAGTATTTT	CASSGTSGITDTQYF	15	.	TRBJ2-3	TRBD2	TRBV6-6
TGTGCCAGTAGTATCAGGACAGGGGGGTCTTATAACTATGGCTACACCTTC	CASSIRTGGSYNYGYTF	17	.	TRBJ1-2	TRBD1	TRBV19
TGTGCCAGCAGTGACCAGGGACAGGGGGAAATTGGCTACACCTTC	CASSDQGQGEIGYTF	15	.	TRBJ1-2	TRBD1	TRBV6-6
TGTGCCAGCAGCACGGGACAGGGATCTGAAGCTTTCTTT	CASSTGQGSEAFF	13	.	TRBJ1-1	TRBD1	TRBV6-4
TGCGCCAGCAGCCAAGAACTGGGACAGCGGCGCCGGGAGCTGTTTTTT	CASSQELGQRRRELFF	16	few	TRBJ2-2	TRBD1	TRBV4-1
TGTGCCAGCAGTTACCGGCAGGGCAATCAGCCCCAGCATTTT	CASSYRQGNQPQHF	14	.	TRBJ1-5	.	TRBV6-5